The rows below give T cell receptor beta chains drawn from one sample of a study of PD-L1 blockade in urothelial cancer. Clones were sequenced by immunoSEQ multiplex PCR, and TCRdb holds only the in-frame ones, with some missing. The sample lists tens of thousands of clones, around 89% occurring once. This specimen consisted of PBMCs, obtained around atezolizumab (anti-PD-L1) treatment. The receptors originated from a man in his 60s with urothelial cancer. Each CDR3 is given with its conserved first and last residue. The D gene is left open where the match is weak. Size is stated for part of the rows, as once, few or many counts, or as a class when the clone is expanded.

abundance,j_gene,v_gene,d_gene,CDR3aa,CDR3nt
-,TRBJ1-1,TRBV7-2,-,CASSPRRSGVNTEAFF,TGTGCCAGCAGCCCCAGACGGAGCGGGGTGAACACTGAAGCTTTCTTT
-,TRBJ2-3,TRBV5-1,TRBD1,CASSSGTGGGGTQYF,TGCGCCAGCAGCTCCGGGACAGGGGGCGGCGGTACGCAGTATTTT
once,TRBJ2-5,TRBV11-2,TRBD2,CASSVELAGGPETQYF,TGTGCCAGCAGCGTGGAACTAGCGGGAGGGCCAGAGACCCAGTACTTC
-,TRBJ2-3,TRBV5-1,-,CASSLDGTSTDTQYF,TGCGCCAGCAGCTTGGATGGTACTAGCACAGATACGCAGTATTTT
-,TRBJ2-7,TRBV7-9,TRBD1,CASSIGTVSYEQYF,TGTGCCAGCAGCATCGGGACAGTCTCCTACGAGCAGTACTTC
-,TRBJ2-3,TRBV29-1,-,CSFRTATDTQYF,TGCAGCTTCCGGACAGCTACAGATACGCAGTATTTT
-,TRBJ1-2,TRBV7-6,TRBD1,CASSSSVDRGSGYTF,TGTGCCAGCAGCTCATCGGTTGACAGGGGGAGCGGCTACACCTTC
-,TRBJ1-1,TRBV30,TRBD1,CAWSRDRGRTEAFF,TGTGCCTGGAGCAGGGACAGGGGGCGGACTGAAGCTTTCTTT
-,TRBJ2-7,TRBV7-8,TRBD1,CASSLIQGMDEQYF,TGTGCCAGCAGCTTAATACAGGGGATGGACGAGCAGTACTTC
-,TRBJ2-2,TRBV7-2,-,CASTPLATRVQGELFF,TGTGCCAGCACCCCCCTGGCGACTCGTGTTCAGGGGGAGCTGTTTTTT
-,TRBJ2-5,TRBV15,TRBD1,CATSNRQGRETQYF,TGTGCCACCAGCAATAGACAGGGCCGAGAGACCCAGTACTTC
-,TRBJ2-1,TRBV4-1,TRBD2,CASSQASGSSYNEQFF,TGCGCCAGCAGCCAAGCCAGCGGGAGTTCCTACAATGAGCAGTTCTTC
once,TRBJ2-3,TRBV30,-,CAWIGRIGTDTQYF,TGTGCCTGGATAGGGAGAATTGGTACAGATACGCAGTATTTT
-,TRBJ2-7,TRBV10-3,-,CAISEPTASYEQYF,TGTGCCATCAGTGAGCCGACAGCTTCCTACGAGCAGTACTTC
-,TRBJ1-4,TRBV18,-,CASSPGLVEKLFF,TGTGCCAGCTCGCCGGGGTTGGTCGAAAAACTGTTTTTT
-,TRBJ2-7,TRBV4-2,-,CASSQEVAVKTYEQYF,TGTGCCAGCAGCCAAGAAGTAGCGGTTAAGACCTACGAGCAGTACTTC
once,TRBJ2-7,TRBV6-5,TRBD1,CASSTRQGPYEQYF,TGTGCCAGCAGCACCCGACAGGGGCCCTACGAGCAGTACTTC
-,TRBJ2-4,TRBV5-6,TRBD1,CASSLGDRGAGGNIQYF,TGTGCCAGCAGCTTGGGGGACAGGGGTGCGGGGGGAAACATTCAGTACTTC